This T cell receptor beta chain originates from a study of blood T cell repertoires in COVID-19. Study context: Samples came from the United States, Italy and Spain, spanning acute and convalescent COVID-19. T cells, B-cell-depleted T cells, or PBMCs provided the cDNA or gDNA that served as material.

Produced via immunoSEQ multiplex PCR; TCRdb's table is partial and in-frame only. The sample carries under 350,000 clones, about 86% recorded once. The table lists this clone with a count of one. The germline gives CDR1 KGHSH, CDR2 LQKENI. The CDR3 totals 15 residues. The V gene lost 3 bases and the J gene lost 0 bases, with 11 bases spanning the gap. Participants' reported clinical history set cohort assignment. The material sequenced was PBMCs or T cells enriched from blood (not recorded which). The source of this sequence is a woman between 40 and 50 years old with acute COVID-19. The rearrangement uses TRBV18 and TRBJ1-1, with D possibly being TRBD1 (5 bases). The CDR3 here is CASSPGTGMNTEAFF. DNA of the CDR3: TGTGCCAGCTCACCGGGAACAGGCATGAACACTGAAGCTTTCTTT.